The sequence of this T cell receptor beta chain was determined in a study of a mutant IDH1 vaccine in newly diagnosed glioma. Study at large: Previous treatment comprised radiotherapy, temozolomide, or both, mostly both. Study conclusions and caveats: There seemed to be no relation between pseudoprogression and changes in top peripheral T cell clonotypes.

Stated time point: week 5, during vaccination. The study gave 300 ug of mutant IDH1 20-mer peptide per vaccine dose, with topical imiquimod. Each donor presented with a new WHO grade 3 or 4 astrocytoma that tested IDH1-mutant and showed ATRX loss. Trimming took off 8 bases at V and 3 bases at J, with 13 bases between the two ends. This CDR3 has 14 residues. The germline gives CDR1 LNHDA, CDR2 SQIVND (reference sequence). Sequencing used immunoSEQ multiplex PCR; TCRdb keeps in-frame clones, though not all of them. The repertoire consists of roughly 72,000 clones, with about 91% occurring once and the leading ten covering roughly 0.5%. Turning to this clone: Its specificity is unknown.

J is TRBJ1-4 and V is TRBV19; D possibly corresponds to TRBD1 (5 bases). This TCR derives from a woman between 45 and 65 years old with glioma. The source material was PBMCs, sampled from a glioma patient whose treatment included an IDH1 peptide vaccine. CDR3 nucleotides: TGTGCCAGTGGCCCAACAGGCCCTAATGAAAAACTGTTTTTT. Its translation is CASGPTGPNEKLFF.